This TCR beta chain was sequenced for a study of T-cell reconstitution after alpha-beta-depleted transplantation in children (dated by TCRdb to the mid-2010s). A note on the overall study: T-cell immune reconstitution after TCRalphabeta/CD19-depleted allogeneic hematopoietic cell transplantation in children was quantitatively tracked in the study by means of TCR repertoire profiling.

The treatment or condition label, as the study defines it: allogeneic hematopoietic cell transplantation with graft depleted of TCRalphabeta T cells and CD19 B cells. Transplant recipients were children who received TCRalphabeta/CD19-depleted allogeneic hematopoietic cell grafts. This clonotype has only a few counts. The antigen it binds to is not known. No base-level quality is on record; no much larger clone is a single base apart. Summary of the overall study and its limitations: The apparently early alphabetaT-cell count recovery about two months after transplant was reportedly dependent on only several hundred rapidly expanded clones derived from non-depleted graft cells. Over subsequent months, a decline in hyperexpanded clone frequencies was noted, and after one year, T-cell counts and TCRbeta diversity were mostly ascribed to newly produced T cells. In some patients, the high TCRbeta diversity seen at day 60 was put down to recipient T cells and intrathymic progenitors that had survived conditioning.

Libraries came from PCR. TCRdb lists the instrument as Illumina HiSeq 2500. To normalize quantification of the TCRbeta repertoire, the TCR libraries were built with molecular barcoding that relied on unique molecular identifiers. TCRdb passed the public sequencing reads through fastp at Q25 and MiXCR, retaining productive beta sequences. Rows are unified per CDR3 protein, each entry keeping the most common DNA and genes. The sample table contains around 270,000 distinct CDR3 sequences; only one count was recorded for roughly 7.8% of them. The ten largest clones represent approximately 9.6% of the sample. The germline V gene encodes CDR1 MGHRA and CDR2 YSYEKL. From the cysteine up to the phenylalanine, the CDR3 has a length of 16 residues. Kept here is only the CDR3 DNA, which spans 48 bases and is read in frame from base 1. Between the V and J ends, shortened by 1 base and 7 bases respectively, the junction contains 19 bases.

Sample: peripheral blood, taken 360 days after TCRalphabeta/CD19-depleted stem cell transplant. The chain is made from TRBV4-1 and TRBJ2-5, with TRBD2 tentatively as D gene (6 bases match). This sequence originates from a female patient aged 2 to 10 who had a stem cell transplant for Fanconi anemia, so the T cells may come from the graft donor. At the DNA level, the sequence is TGCGCCAGCAGCCAAGCGGTGGGGACTCCTCTGTTGACCCAGTACTTC. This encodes CASSQAVGTPLLTQYF.